This T cell receptor (beta chain) stems from a study of tumor-infiltrating lymphocytes in oesophageal squamous cell carcinoma. TCRdb independently ran MiXCR on the PCR reads; one entry per CDR3 protein. The data show around 16,000 distinct CDR3 sequences, about 40% seen once. Germline-derived CDR1 and CDR2 are SEHNR and FQNEAQ (reference sequence). V lost 0 bases to trimming and J lost 3 bases, with 9 bases between them. The CDR3 consists of 15 residues. The origin of this receptor is a female donor with esophageal squamous cell carcinoma. The chain couples TRBV7-9 to TRBJ2-1; tentatively, D is TRBD1 (5 bases). The sequenced sample was blood. CDR3 sequence reads: CASSLAGANYNEQFF. As DNA, the CDR3 is TGTGCCAGCAGCTTAGCAGGGGCCAACTACAATGAGCAGTTCTTC.